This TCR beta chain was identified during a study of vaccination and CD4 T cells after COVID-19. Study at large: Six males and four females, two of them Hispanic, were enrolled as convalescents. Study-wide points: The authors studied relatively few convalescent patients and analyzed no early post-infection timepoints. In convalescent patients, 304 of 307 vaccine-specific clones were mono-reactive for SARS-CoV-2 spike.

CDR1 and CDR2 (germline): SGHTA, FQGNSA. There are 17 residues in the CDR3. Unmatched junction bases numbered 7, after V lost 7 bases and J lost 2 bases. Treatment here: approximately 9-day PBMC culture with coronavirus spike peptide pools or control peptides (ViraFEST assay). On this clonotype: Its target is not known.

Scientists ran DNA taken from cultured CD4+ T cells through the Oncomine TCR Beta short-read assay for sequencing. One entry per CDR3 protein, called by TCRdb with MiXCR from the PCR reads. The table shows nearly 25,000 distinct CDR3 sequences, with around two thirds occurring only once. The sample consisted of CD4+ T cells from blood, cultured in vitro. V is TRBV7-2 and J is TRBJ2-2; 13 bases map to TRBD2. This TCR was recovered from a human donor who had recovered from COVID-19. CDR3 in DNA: TGTGCCAGCATAACTAGCGGGAGGGGTTTTAACACCGGGGAGCTGTTTTTT. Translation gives CASITSGRGFNTGELFF.